This T cell receptor beta chain derives from a study of blood T cell repertoires in COVID-19. With V trimmed by 4 bases and J by 5 bases, 8 bases remained unmatched. CDR3 length: 15 residues. Germline V gene data show CDR1 as SGHRS and CDR2 as YFSETQ. A single count supports this clone. The repertoire was sequenced with immunoSEQ multiplex PCR; TCRdb's copy has only in-frame clones and lacks some. The profile shows about 68,000 clones, 85% to 90% of them singletons. The sequence came from a man aged 45-65 years with acute or convalescent COVID-19. V gene TRBV5-1 combines with J gene TRBJ2-3; 9 bases agree with TRBD2. The material sequenced was peripheral blood. Written as DNA, the CDR3 is TGCGCCAGCAGCCCGACTAGCGGTCTCAAAGATACGCAGTATTTT. This encodes CASSPTSGLKDTQYF.